This T cell receptor beta chain was profiled in a study of shared clonotypes between healthy human individuals. About the study: The study drew on a couple of women and three men aged 18 to 49 as donors. Points from the study as a whole: There were few donors, and this limited the genetic and exposure-history diversity represented. Sampling involved blood alone; tissue repertoires likely differ.

Germline V gene lookup returns CDR1 LNHDA and CDR2 SQIVND (reference sequence). The junction had 9 bases not matched to a gene; V was cut back by 3 bases and J by 4 bases. The CDR3 contains 16 residues. In this sample, this clone turned up once. Its target is not known. Profiling relied on immunoSEQ multiplex PCR, and the TCRdb table lists in-frame clones only, not all of them. The table shows 500,000 to 650,000 clones, with 70% to 80% occurring only once. Researchers drew on tens of millions of PBMCs for genomic DNA from unsorted samples. The chain uses TRBV19 and TRBJ2-1; 7 bases match TRBD2. This TCR was sampled from a woman aged 40 to 49 in good health. Some clones in this sample may be carry-over from other donors' samples. Material for sequencing was PBMCs. The CDR3 region is CASSITWTRAYNEQFF. CDR3 bases: TGTGCCAGTAGTATCACATGGACTAGAGCTTACAATGAGCAGTTCTTC.